This T cell receptor (beta chain) was retrieved from a study of T cell responses to AZD1222 COVID-19 vaccine. Whole-study context: Timing groups of about 4 and about 12 weeks for second doses were pooled. General observations from the study: Among spike-specific TCRs, nearly half reportedly target unmutated variant regions. Donors skewed white British and female; clonal diversity was possibly underestimated.

Concerning this clone itself: Its specificity is unknown.

Per the germline V gene, CDR1 is MDHEN and CDR2 is SYDVKM. V was pared by 6 bases and J by 5 bases, with 14 bases of the junction left unmatched. This CDR3 spans 16 amino acids. Repertoires were generated with immunoSEQ multiplex PCR, while TCRdb's copy carries only in-frame clones and drops some. Of more than 110,000 clones detected, 89% appear once; the ten largest clones hold about 4.4%. The clonotype originates from an adult in good health. The chain links TRBV28 to TRBJ2-5; TRBD2 aligns across 8 bases. Sequenced here: peripheral blood, sampled on day 0 of AZD1222 vaccination. DNA of the CDR3: TGTGCCAGCAGGCCCCCTCGGGGGGGGGCCGGGGAGACCCAGTACTTC. Translation gives CASRPPRGGAGETQYF.